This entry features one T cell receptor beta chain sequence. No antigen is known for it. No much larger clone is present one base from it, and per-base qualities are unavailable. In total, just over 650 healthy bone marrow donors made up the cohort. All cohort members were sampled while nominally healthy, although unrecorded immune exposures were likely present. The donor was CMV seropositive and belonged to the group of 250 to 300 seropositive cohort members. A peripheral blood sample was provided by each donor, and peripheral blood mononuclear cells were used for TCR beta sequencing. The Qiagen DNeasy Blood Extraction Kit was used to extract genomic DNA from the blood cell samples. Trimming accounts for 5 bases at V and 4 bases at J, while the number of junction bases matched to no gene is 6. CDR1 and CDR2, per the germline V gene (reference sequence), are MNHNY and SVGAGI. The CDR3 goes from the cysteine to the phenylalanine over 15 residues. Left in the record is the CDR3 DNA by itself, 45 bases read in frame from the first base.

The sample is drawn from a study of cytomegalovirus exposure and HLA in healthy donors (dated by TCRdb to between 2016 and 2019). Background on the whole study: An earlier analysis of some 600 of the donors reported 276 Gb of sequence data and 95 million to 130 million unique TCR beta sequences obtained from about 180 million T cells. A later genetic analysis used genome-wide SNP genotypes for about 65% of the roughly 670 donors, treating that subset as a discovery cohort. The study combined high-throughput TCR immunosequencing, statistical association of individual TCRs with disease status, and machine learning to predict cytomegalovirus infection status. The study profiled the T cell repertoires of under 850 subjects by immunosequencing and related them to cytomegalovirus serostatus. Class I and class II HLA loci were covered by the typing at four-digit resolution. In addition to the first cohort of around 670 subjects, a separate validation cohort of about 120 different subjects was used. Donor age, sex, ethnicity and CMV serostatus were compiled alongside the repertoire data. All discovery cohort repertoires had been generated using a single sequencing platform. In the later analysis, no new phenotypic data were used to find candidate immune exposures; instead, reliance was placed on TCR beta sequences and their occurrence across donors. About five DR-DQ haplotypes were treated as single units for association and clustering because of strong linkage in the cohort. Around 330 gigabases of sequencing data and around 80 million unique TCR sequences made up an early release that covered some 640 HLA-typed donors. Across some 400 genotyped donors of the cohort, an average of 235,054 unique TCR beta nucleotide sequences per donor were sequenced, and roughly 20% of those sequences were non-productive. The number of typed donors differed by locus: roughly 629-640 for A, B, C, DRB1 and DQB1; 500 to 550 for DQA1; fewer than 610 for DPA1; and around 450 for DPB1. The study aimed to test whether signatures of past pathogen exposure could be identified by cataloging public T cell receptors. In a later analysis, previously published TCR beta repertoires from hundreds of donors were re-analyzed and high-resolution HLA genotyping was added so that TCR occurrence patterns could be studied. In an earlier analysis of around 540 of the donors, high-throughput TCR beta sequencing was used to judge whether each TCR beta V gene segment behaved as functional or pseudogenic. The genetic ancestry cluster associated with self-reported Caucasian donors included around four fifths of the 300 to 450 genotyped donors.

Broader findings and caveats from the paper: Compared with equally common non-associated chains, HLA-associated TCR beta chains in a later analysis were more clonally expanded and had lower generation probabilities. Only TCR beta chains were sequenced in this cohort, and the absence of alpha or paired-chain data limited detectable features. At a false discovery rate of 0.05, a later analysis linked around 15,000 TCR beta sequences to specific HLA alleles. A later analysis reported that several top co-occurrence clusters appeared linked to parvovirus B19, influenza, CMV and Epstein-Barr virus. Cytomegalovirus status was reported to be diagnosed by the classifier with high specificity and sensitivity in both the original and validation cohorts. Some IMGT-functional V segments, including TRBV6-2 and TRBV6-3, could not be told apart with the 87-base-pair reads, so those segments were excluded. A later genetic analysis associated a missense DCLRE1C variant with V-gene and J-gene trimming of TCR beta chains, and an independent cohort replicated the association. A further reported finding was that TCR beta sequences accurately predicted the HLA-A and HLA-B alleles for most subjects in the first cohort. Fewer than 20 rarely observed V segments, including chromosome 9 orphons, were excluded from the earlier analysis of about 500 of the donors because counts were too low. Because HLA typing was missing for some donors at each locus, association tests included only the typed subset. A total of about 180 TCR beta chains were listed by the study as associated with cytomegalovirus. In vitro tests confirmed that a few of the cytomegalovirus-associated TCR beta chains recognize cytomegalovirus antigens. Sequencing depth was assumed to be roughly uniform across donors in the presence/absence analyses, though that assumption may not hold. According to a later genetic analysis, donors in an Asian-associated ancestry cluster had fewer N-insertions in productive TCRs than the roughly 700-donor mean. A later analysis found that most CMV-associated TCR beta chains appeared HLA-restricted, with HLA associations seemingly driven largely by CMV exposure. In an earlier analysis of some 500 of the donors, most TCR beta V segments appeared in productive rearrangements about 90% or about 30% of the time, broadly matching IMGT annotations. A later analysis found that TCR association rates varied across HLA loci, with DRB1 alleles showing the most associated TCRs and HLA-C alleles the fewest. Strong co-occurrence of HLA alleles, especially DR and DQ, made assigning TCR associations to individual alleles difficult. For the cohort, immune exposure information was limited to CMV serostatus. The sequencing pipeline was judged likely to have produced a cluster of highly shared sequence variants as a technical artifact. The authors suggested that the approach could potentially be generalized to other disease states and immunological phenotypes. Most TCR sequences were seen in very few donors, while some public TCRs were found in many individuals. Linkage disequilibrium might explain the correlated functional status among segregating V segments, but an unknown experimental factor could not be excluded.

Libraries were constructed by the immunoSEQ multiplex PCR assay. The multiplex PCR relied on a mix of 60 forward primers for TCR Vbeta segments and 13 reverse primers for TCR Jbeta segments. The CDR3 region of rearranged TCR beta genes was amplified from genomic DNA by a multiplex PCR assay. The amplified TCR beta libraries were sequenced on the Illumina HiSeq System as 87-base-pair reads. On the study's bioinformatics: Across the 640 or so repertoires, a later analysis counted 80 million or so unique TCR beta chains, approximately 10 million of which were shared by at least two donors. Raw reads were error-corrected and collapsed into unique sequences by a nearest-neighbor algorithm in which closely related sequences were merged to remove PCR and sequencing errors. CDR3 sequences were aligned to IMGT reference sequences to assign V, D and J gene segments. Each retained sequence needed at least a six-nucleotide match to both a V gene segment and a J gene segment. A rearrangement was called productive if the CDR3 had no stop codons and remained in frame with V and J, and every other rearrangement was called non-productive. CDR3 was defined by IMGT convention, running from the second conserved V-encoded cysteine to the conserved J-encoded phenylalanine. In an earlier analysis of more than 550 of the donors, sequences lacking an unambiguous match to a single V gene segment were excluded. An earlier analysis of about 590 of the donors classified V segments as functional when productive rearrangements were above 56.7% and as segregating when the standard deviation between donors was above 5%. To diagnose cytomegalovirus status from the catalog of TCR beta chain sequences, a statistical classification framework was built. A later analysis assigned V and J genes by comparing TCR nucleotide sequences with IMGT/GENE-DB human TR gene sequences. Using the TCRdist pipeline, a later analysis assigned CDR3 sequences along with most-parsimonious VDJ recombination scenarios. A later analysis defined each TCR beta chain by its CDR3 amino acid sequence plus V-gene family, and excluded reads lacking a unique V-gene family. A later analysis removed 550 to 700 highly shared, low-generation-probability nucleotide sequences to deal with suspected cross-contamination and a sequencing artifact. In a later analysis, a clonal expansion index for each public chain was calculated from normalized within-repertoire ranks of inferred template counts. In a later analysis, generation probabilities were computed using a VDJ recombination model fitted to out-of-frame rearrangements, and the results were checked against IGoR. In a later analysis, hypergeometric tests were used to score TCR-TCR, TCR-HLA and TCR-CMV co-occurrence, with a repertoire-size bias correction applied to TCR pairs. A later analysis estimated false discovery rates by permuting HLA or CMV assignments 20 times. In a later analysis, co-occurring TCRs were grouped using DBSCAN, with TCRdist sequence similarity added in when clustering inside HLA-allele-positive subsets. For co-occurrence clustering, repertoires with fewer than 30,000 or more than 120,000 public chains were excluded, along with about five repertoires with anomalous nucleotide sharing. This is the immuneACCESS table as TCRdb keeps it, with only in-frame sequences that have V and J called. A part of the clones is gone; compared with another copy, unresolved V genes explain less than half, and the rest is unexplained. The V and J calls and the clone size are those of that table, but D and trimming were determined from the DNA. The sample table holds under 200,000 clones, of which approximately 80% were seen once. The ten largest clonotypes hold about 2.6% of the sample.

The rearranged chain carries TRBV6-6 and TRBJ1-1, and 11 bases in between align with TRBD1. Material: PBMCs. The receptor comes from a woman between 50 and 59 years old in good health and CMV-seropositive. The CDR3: CASSQTGTGGTEAFF. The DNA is TGTGCCAGCAGTCAGACCGGGACAGGGGGCACTGAAGCTTTCTTT.